A selection of T cell receptor beta chains follows, all from one sample in a study of beta chain features in type 1 diabetes. The repertoire was sequenced with immunoSEQ multiplex PCR; TCRdb's copy has only in-frame clones and lacks some. The sample includes approximately 150,000 clones, roughly 10% seen only once; the top ten take about 0.7%. Sequenced: central memory CD4+ T cells from blood. The receptors come from a man aged 30 to 45 with type 1 diabetes. Each CDR3 is given with its conserved first and last residue. Fields, in order: D gene, V gene, J gene, clone size, CDR3 DNA, CDR3 protein. D genes are given only for firm matches. Clone sizes are given selectively: once, few, many, or a class where the clone is expanded.

.	TRBV7-2	TRBJ2-5	.	TGTGCCAGCAGCTTAGGATTGACTAGGGAGACCCAGTACTTC	CASSLGLTRETQYF
.	TRBV19	TRBJ1-2	few	TGTGCCAGTAGTCGACGACAGCCCGCTGGCTACACCTTC	CASSRRQPAGYTF
.	TRBV18	TRBJ2-2	few	TGTGCCAGCTCACCACGTGAGACCGGGGAGCTGTTTTTT	CASSPRETGELFF
TRBD2	TRBV5-4	TRBJ2-3	.	TGTGCCAGCAGCCGGGGACTAGCGGGGACCACAGATACGCAGTATTTT	CASSRGLAGTTDTQYF
.	TRBV5-1	TRBJ2-1	.	TGCGCCAGCAGCCCTGACAACGCACCCTCCGGGGTCTTC	CASSPDNAPSGVF
TRBD1	TRBV2	TRBJ2-7	few	TGTGCCAGCGAGAAGGGGGCGGTCATGGGCTACGAGCAGTACTTC	CASEKGAVMGYEQYF
TRBD2	TRBV6-6	TRBJ2-1	.	TGTGCCAGCAACCCGGGAGGGGCTAGCTTCTTCTTC	CASNPGGASFFF
.	TRBV7-8	TRBJ1-1	.	TGTGCCAGCAGCTTCGGTCCCTTGTCGGGGAACACTGAAGCTTTCTTT	CASSFGPLSGNTEAFF
.	TRBV7-2	TRBJ1-5	few	TGTGCCAGCAGCTTATTAGAGGGACCCCAGCATTTT	CASSLLEGPQHF
TRBD2	TRBV7-3	TRBJ2-3	.	TGTGCCAGCGGTCCTAGCGGGGGGGGTGCGGATACGCAGTATTTT	CASGPSGGGADTQYF
.	TRBV7-2	TRBJ1-4	few	TGTGCCAGCAGTCAGAGGACCGCCGTTACCGGGGAACTGTTTTTT	CASSQRTAVTGELFF
TRBD1	TRBV30	TRBJ2-7	few	TGTGCCTGTACTTACCGGGACAGATCTTACGGGCAGTACTTC	CACTYRDRSYGQYF
.	TRBV5-4	TRBJ2-7	.	TGTGCCAGCAGCTTGGAGGGCAGGGACGAGCAGTACTTC	CASSLEGRDEQYF
TRBD2	TRBV4-1	TRBJ2-1	.	TGCGCCAGCAGCCGCCCGGGGGGGGCCAATGAGCAGTTCTTC	CASSRPGGANEQFF
TRBD1	TRBV5-1	TRBJ1-1	few	TGCGCCAGCAGCTTTCTGGGACAGGCCGAGGGGACTGAAGCTTTCTTT	CASSFLGQAEGTEAFF
.	TRBV4-1	TRBJ2-3	.	TGCGCCAGCAGCCAAGGAGGTAATACGCAGTATTTT	CASSQGGNTQYF
.	TRBV4-3	TRBJ1-4	.	TGCGCCAGCAGCCAAGATACGGGGGTAGGAAAACTGTTTTTT	CASSQDTGVGKLFF
.	TRBV28	TRBJ1-1	.	TGTGCCAGCAGCTTTTCCGAGGCTGAAGCTTTCTTT	CASSFSEAEAFF
TRBD1	TRBV7-2	TRBJ2-3	.	TGTGCCAGCAGCTTCTCCGGGACAGGGGCAGATACGCAGTATTTT	CASSFSGTGADTQYF
.	TRBV4-3	TRBJ2-2	.	TGCGCCAGCAGCCAAGAGAGGGTCGGGGAGCTGTTTTTT	CASSQERVGELFF